These 27 T cell receptor beta chains were all obtained from the same sample, sequenced in a study of cytomegalovirus exposure and HLA in healthy donors. The PCR ran on 60 Vbeta and 13 Jbeta primers. Libraries were prepared by immunoSEQ multiplex PCR; TCRdb keeps only in-frame clonotypes and omits some of them. The sample records under 200,000 clones, about three quarters being singletons. Sequenced: PBMCs. Every receptor here comes from a female donor in good health and CMV-seronegative.

This clone was counted a single time. V gene TRBV9 combines with J gene TRBJ2-7; possibly TRBD1 for D (5 bases). V was cut by 3 bases and J by 7 bases, with 17 bases left in between. The CDR3 is made up of 14 amino acids. Per germline, CDR1 SGDLS and CDR2 YYNGEE. The CDR3 DNA follows: TGTGCCAGCAGCGCCTCGGACATCAGATTGGAGCAGTACTTC. It is translated as CASSASDIRLEQYF.

Only one count was recorded for this clone. The V gene is TRBV2, the J gene TRBJ2-7; D may be TRBD1 (6 bases). CDR1 is SNHLY and CDR2 is FYNNEI in the germline V gene. Trimming shortened V by 6 bases and J by 2 bases, and 11 bases separated the two germline ends. The CDR3 runs 13 residues. The DNA for the CDR3 is TGTGCCAGCAGGGCAACAGGGACCTACGAGCAGTACTTC. This gives the protein CASRATGTYEQYF.

This clone is a singleton in its sample. The CDR3 protein is CASSTPGLASPMTGETQYF. The CDR3 DNA is TGTGCCAGCAGCACCCCGGGACTAGCGTCACCCATGACGGGAGAGACCCAGTACTTC. The chain employs TRBV5-6 and TRBJ2-5; 10 nucleotides line up with TRBD2. V shed 4 bases, J shed 4 bases, and the junction held 19 bases outside the gene matches. Germline V gives CDR1 SGHDT, CDR2 YYEEEE. The CDR3 loop spans 19 amino acids.

This chain uses TRBV4-3 with TRBJ2-5; a weak D match, TRBD2 (6 bases). V dropped 0 bases and J dropped 6 bases, with 11 bases sitting between them. The CDR3 consists of 14 residues. Germline-derived CDR1 and CDR2 are LGHNA and YSLEER. The CDR3 sequence: CASSQESGGKTQYF. For the CDR3, the DNA is TGCGCCAGCAGCCAAGAGTCCGGGGGAAAGACCCAGTACTTC.

The chain links TRBV4-3 to TRBJ2-3, with TRBD2 matching over 8 bases. Germline V lookup: CDR1 LGHNA, CDR2 YSLEER. V shed 1 base, J shed 4 bases, and the junction held 7 bases outside the gene matches. The CDR3 is 16 residues long. The CDR3 DNA sequence: TGCGCCAGCAGCCAAGGGAGCGGGAGTGGGGCAGATACGCAGTATTTT. Residues: CASSQGSGSGADTQYF.

The chain has TRBV30 and TRBJ1-1, with D unclear. The CDR3 length is 15 residues. The V end lost 6 bases, the J end lost 10 bases, and 27 bases lay between the germline ends. From germline, CDR1 is GTSNPN and CDR2 SVGIG (reference sequence). The CDR3 is CACDRRGRNTLPAFF. CDR3 nucleotide sequence: TGTGCCTGCGACCGGCGAGGGCGGAACACCCTACCAGCTTTCTTT.

The rearrangement uses TRBV5-6 and TRBJ2-1; D remains ambiguous. V lost 4 bases and J 0 bases, leaving 5 bases between the germline ends. The CDR3 covers 13 residues. CDR1 and CDR2 (germline): SGHDT, YYEEEE. Written as DNA, the CDR3 is TGTGCCAGCAGCCTCCCCTCCTACAATGAGCAGTTCTTC. This codes for CASSLPSYNEQFF. The whole variable domain, remainder taken from reference TRBV5-6 and TRBJ2-1, is DAGVTQSPTHLIKTRGQQVTLRCSPKSGHDTVSWYQQALGQGPQFIFQYYEEEERQRGNFPDRFSGHQFPNYSSELNVNALLLGDSALYLCASSLPSYNEQFFGPGTRLTVL.

The chain combines TRBV11-2 with TRBJ2-3; 12 bases agree with TRBD2. The CDR3 loop spans 17 amino acids. Germline values: CDR1 SGHAT, CDR2 FQNNGV. V shed 5 bases and J 5 bases; nucleotides not matched to a gene: 11. This chain's CDR3 is CASSLGLAGHGGDTQYF. The CDR3 nucleotides read TGTGCCAGCAGCCTGGGACTAGCGGGTCACGGGGGAGATACGCAGTATTTT. Combining the CDR3 with reference TRBV11-2 and TRBJ2-3 gives the whole variable domain EAGVAQSPRYKIIEKRQSVAFWCNPISGHATLYWYQQILGQGPKLLIQFQNNGVVDDSQLPKDRFSAERLKGVDSTLKIQPAKLEDSAVYLCASSLGLAGHGGDTQYFGPGTRLTVL.

DNA of the CDR3: TGTGCCAGCAGCGTAAGCACGGGAGCGCAGTACTTC. Protein product: CASSVSTGAQYF. V gene TRBV5-4 combines with J gene TRBJ2-7; D perhaps matches TRBD2 (6 bases). The germline CDR1 and CDR2 sequences are SGHNT and YYREEE (reference sequence). The CDR3 runs 12 residues. Trimming left V 4 bases short and J 9 bases short, with 14 bases between.

The chain's CDR3 is CASSRRRASTDTQYF. CDR3 nucleotide sequence: TGCGCCAGCAGTCGGAGGAGGGCCAGCACAGATACGCAGTATTTT. The chain links TRBV23-1 to TRBJ2-3; the D gene is possibly TRBD2 (6 bases). TRBV23-1 is treated as an ORF (open reading frame) with a function not yet certain. The CDR3 runs to 15 residues. Trimming took 4 bases from V and 0 from J, leaving 11 bases between them.

The chain joins TRBV19 to TRBJ2-6; TRBD2 might be the D (6 bases). Deletions cut 6 bases from V and 2 bases from J, with 20 bases between. This CDR3 is built from 18 residues. CDR1 is LNHDA and CDR2 is SQIVND in the germline V gene (reference sequence). CDR3 bases: TGTGCCAGTAGCGCCGGAGGCGCGGGGTGGGCTGGGGCCAACGTCCTGACTTTC. Translated, it gives CASSAGGAGWAGANVLTF.

The chain uses TRBV19 and TRBJ2-2; TRBD1 aligns across 8 bases. The CDR3 sequence is 15 residues long. J gave up 1 base and V 6 bases, and 4 bases lay outside the gene matches. From germline, CDR1 is LNHDA and CDR2 SQIVND (reference sequence). CDR3 nucleotide sequence: TGTGCCAGTAGCGACAGGGGTCGGAACACCGGGGAGCTGTTTTTT. Encoded protein: CASSDRGRNTGELFF. The full variable domain, with the rest looked up from reference TRBV19 and TRBJ2-2, is DGGITQSPKYLFRKEGQNVTLSCEQNLNHDAMYWYRQDPGQGLRLIYYSQIVNDFQKGDIAEGYSVSREKKESFPLTVTSAQKNPTAFYLCASSDRGRNTGELFFGEGSRLTVL.

This chain joins TRBV5-1 and TRBJ2-7, with 9 nucleotides matching TRBD1. CDR1 and CDR2 from the germline V gene are SGHRS and YFSETQ. This CDR3 is built from 15 residues. V shed 3 bases and J 2 bases; nucleotides not matched to a gene: 6. The CDR3 is CASSSGQGSPYEQYF. CDR3 DNA sequence: TGCGCCAGCAGCTCGGGACAGGGTAGTCCCTACGAGCAGTACTTC.

This clone was seen only a few times. The chain has TRBV28 and TRBJ1-5, with D tentatively TRBD1 (5 bases). Trimming took off 5 bases at V and 1 base at J, with 9 bases between the two ends. This CDR3 is 14 amino acids long. Germline lookup yields CDR1 MDHEN and CDR2 SYDVKM. The DNA for the CDR3 is TGTGCCAGCAGTCTGGGGGGGAGCAATCAGCCCCAGCATTTT. This translates into CASSLGGSNQPQHF.

The rearrangement links TRBV5-1 to TRBJ2-7; 7 nucleotides agree with TRBD1. This CDR3 is 15 amino acids long. Germline CDR1 is SGHRS and CDR2 is YFSETQ. J lost 4 bases, V lost 0 bases, and 7 bases had no gene match. In nucleotides, the CDR3 is TGCGCCAGCAGCTTGGGGGACAGCCAACTTTACGAGCAGTACTTC. This translates into CASSLGDSQLYEQYF.

The rearrangement joins TRBV29-1 to TRBJ2-5; no clear D. The germline V gene encodes CDR1 SQVTM and CDR2 ANQGSEA. The CDR3 is 13 amino acids. V was cut by 7 bases and J by 5 bases, with 17 bases left in between. The CDR3 DNA sequence: TGCAGCGCCACAGACATTTCTGTGGAGACCCAGTACTTC. Protein: CSATDISVETQYF.

The gene calls are TRBV14 and TRBJ2-6; 10 bases are a match to TRBD1. The CDR3 consists of 17 residues. J was trimmed by 0 bases and V by 4 bases; bases with no gene match: 3. The germline gives CDR1 SGHDN, CDR2 FVKESK. CDR3 region: CASSRDRGSSGANVLTF. The DNA of the CDR3 is TGTGCCAGCAGCCGGGACAGGGGCTCCTCTGGGGCCAACGTCCTGACTTTC.

This clone has a single count. The chain has TRBV6-5 and TRBJ2-5, with TRBD2 matching 8 bases. V shed 2 bases, J shed 7 bases, and the junction held 3 bases outside the gene matches. Germline V gene lookup returns CDR1 MNHEY and CDR2 SVGAGI. The CDR3 is 13 amino acids. The CDR3 spells CASSYGREGTQYF. The DNA for the CDR3 is TGTGCCAGCAGTTACGGACGGGAGGGGACCCAGTACTTC.

The V gene is TRBV6-5, the J gene TRBJ2-3; 9 nucleotides line up with TRBD2. The CDR3 spans 15 residues. The V gene's germline CDR1 is MNHEY and CDR2 SVGAGI. Germline trimming cut 10 bases from V and 6 bases from J; bases unmatched to any gene: 14. For the CDR3, the DNA is TGTGCCACCTCCCGGGCGGGAGGGCCAGGGGATACGCAGTATTTT. Translating gives CATSRAGGPGDTQYF.

The J gene is TRBJ2-1, the V gene TRBV30; D may be TRBD1 (5 bases). The CDR3 spans 14 residues. Germline V lookup: CDR1 GTSNPN, CDR2 SVGIG (reference sequence). V was cut by 2 bases and J by 0 bases, with 8 bases left in between. The CDR3 region has the DNA TGTGCCTGGAGTCAGGGAAGCTCCTACAATGAGCAGTTCTTC. Its translation is CAWSQGSSYNEQFF.

V usage is TRBV4-3 and J usage is TRBJ2-2; a weak D match, TRBD1 (5 bases). CDR3 size: 15 residues. Per germline, CDR1 LGHNA and CDR2 YSLEER. V gave up 0 bases and J gave up 5 bases, with 10 bases separating them. CDR3 nucleotide sequence: TGCGCCAGCAGCCAAGATCTGGCAGGGACCGGGGAGCTGTTTTTT. Translated, it gives CASSQDLAGTGELFF.

This clone was counted only a few times. The chain links TRBV14 to TRBJ2-3; 7 bases map to TRBD2. The CDR3 contains 18 residues. The ends lost 3 bases at V and 2 bases at J; junction bases unmatched: 14. Per the germline V gene, CDR1 is SGHDN and CDR2 is FVKESK. CDR3 residues: CASSQGLTSHHLTDTQYF. CDR3 in DNA: TGTGCCAGCAGCCAGGGACTAACTAGTCACCACCTCACAGATACGCAGTATTTT.

The gene calls are TRBV5-8 and TRBJ1-1; no firm D call. V gave up 7 bases and J gave up 1 base, with 11 bases separating them. Germline CDR1 is SGHTS and CDR2 is YDEGEE. The CDR3 spans 13 residues. The CDR3: CASSSYGNTEAFF. The CDR3 DNA is TGTGCCAGCTCTTCCTATGGGAACACTGAAGCTTTCTTT. The full variable domain, completed using reference TRBV5-8 and TRBJ1-1, is EAGVTQSPTHLIKTRGQQATLRCSPISGHTSVYWYQQALGLGLQFLLWYDEGEERNRGNFPPRFSGRQFPNYSSELNVNALELEDSALYLCASSSYGNTEAFFGQGTRLTVV.

The CDR3: CASSVAEGALYEQYF. CDR3 DNA sequence: TGTGCCAGCAGCGTAGCGGAGGGGGCTCTATACGAGCAGTACTTC. This chain connects TRBV9 to TRBJ2-7; the D gene is possibly TRBD1 (7 bases). This CDR3 has 15 amino acids. Germline CDR1 reads SGDLS; CDR2 reads YYNGEE. Deletions cut 0 bases from V and 4 bases from J, with 14 bases between.

The sample holds a few counts of this clone. The chain combines TRBV19 with TRBJ2-1; 8 positions match TRBD2. The junction had 3 bases not matched to a gene; V was cut back by 7 bases and J by 1 base. The CDR3 extends over 14 amino acids. Germline assignment: CDR1 LNHDA and CDR2 SQIVND (reference sequence). DNA for the CDR3: TGTGCCAGTAATAGCGGGAAATCCTACAATGAGCAGTTCTTC. Amino acids: CASNSGKSYNEQFF.

V usage is TRBV11-3 and J usage is TRBJ2-1; tentative D call: TRBD2 (6 bases). Germline V gene sequence: CDR1 SGHNT, CDR2 YENEEA. Trimming removed 1 base from V and 6 bases from J, with 10 bases in between. This CDR3 region has 14 residues. The CDR3 protein is CASSLGNSGNEQFF. The CDR3 DNA sequence: TGTGCCAGCAGCTTAGGCAATAGCGGCAATGAGCAGTTCTTC. Full variable domain (remainder filled in from reference TRBV11-3 and TRBJ2-1): EAGVVQSPRYKIIEKKQPVAFWCNPISGHNTLYWYLQNLGQGPELLIRYENEEAVDDSQLPKDRFSAERLKGVDSTLKIQPAELGDSAVYLCASSLGNSGNEQFFGPGTRLTVL.

This sequence joins TRBV10-3 and TRBJ2-7, with D possibly matching TRBD2 (5 bases). Trimming removed 5 bases at V and 7 bases at J, with 18 bases between. There are 14 residues in the CDR3. CDR1 and CDR2 from the germline V gene are ENHRY and SYGVKD. The CDR3 DNA is TGTGCCATCAGTCACCAGGACTCCCCGGGGGAGCAGTACTTC. Its translation: CAISHQDSPGEQYF.